The 6 T cell receptor beta chains below come from one sample, sequenced in a study of cytotoxic CD8 clonotypes in ibrutinib-treated CLL. Method: immunoSEQ multiplex PCR; TCRdb's copy keeps in-frame clones and lacks some. This table has 50,000 to 70,000 clones, roughly 50% appearing once. The sample was PBMCs, taken at disease progression, from a patient treated with ibrutinib. These receptor sequences come from a human donor with chronic lymphocytic leukemia.

The J gene is TRBJ2-7, the V gene TRBV28; D is perhaps TRBD2 (5 bases). Trimming shortened V by 7 bases and J by 3 bases, and 16 bases separated the two germline ends. The germline gives CDR1 MDHEN, CDR2 SYDVKM. This CDR3 has 14 amino acids. CDR3 nucleotides: TGTGCCAGCACCCCGTCGGGGTCTCACTACGAGCAGTACTTC. Protein sequence: CASTPSGSHYEQYF. Combining the CDR3 with reference TRBV28 and TRBJ2-7 gives the whole variable domain DVKVTQSSRYLVKRTGEKVFLECVQDMDHENMFWYRQDPGLGLRLIYFSYDVKMKEKGDIPEGYSVSREKKERFSLILESASTNQTSMYLCASTPSGSHYEQYFGPGTRLTVT.

The gene calls are TRBV7-2 and TRBJ2-7, with a tentative D call TRBD1 (5 bases). The CDR3 has 12 residues. The V gene's germline CDR1 is SGHTA and CDR2 FQGNSA. The V gene lost 5 bases and the J gene lost 4 bases, with 9 bases spanning the gap. The CDR3 bases are TGTGCCAGCAGCCCGACAGTTTACGAGCAGTACTTC. It codes for CASSPTVYEQYF.

This chain links TRBV5-1 with TRBJ2-5; D is possibly TRBD1 or TRBD2 (5 bases each). V gave up 4 bases and J gave up 2 bases, with 12 bases separating them. This CDR3 contains 14 residues. Per the germline V gene, CDR1 is SGHRS and CDR2 is YFSETQ. The CDR3 DNA is TGCGCCAGCAGCCCCTGGGACGCGCAAGAGACCCAGTACTTC. Translated, it gives CASSPWDAQETQYF.

The chain employs TRBV27 and TRBJ2-1; D possibly corresponds to TRBD1 (6 bases). V was clipped by 5 bases and J by 6 bases, with 17 bases between them. Germline CDR1 reads MNHEY; CDR2 reads SMNVEV (reference sequence). The CDR3 covers 15 residues. The CDR3 nucleotides read TGTGCCAGCAGTCACCGGGACAATATGGCCAATGAGCAGTTCTTC. Encoded protein: CASSHRDNMANEQFF.

The CDR3 loop is CASSQGWTGNEETQYF. The CDR3 nucleotides read TGCGCCAGCAGCCAGGGATGGACAGGGAACGAAGAGACCCAGTACTTC. The V and J genes are TRBV4-3 and TRBJ2-5; 8 bases agree with TRBD1. The trim removed 3 bases at V and 3 bases at J, leaving 9 bases unmatched. This CDR3 has 16 residues. CDR1 is LGHNA and CDR2 is YSLEER in the germline V gene.

The chain is built from TRBV27 and TRBJ2-7; TRBD2 agrees at 10 bases. Germline V gene sequence: CDR1 MNHEY, CDR2 SMNVEV (reference sequence). CDR3 length: 13 amino acids. V gave up 10 bases and J gave up 0 bases; unmatched junction bases: 3. CDR3 sequence (DNA): TGTGCCACCAGCGGGGGGGGCTCCTACGAGCAGTACTTC. It codes for CATSGGGSYEQYF.